This passage covers 13 T cell receptor beta chains from one sample sequenced in a study of blood T cell repertoires in COVID-19. The data were produced by immunoSEQ multiplex PCR, yet TCRdb's version contains in-frame clones alone and is incomplete. The sample carries over 300,000 clones, around nine tenths recorded once. Specimen: PBMCs or T cells enriched from blood (not recorded which). All receptors come from a woman aged 25 to 39 who had recovered from COVID-19.

CDR3 sequence (DNA): TGTGCCAGCAGTTGGGACAGATTTAATTCACCCCTCCACTTT. Encoded protein: CASSWDRFNSPLHF. This chain uses TRBV6-5 with TRBJ1-6; 7 bases map to TRBD1. Trimming took 4 bases from V and 6 from J; bases not matched to a gene: 3. Germline-derived CDR1 and CDR2 are MNHEY and SVGAGI. The CDR3 is 14 amino acids.

The V gene is TRBV30, the J gene TRBJ1-4, with D tentatively TRBD1 (5 bases). CDR1 GTSNPN and CDR2 SVGIG come from the germline V gene (reference sequence). V lost 6 bases and J 7 bases, leaving 18 bases between the germline ends. This CDR3 region has 14 residues. CDR3 in DNA: TGTGCCTGCCAGTTTGGGGGACTACTTGAAAAACTGTTTTTT. This gives the protein CACQFGGLLEKLFF.

The V and J genes are TRBV19 and TRBJ1-1, with 7 positions matching TRBD1. Trimming at V came to 1 base and at J to 1 base, leaving 6 bases not matched to a gene. The CDR3 has 16 amino acids. Germline-derived CDR1 and CDR2 are LNHDA and SQIVND (reference sequence). For the CDR3, the DNA is TGTGCCAGTAGTATAGGGAACGACAGGGCGAACACTGAAGCTTTCTTT. This codes for CASSIGNDRANTEAFF.

This chain connects TRBV5-1 to TRBJ1-5; 9 bases are shared with TRBD1. V was pared by 4 bases and J by 6 bases, with 8 bases of the junction left unmatched. Per the germline V gene, CDR1 is SGHRS and CDR2 is YFSETQ. CDR3 size: 15 residues. In nucleotides, the CDR3 is TGCGCCAGCAGCCTTGGTACAGGGGGCGGTCAGCCCCAGCATTTT. This sequence encodes CASSLGTGGGQPQHF.

V gene TRBV5-1 combines with J gene TRBJ2-2; the D gene is possibly TRBD1 (5 bases). Germline CDR1 reads SGHRS; CDR2 reads YFSETQ. There are 17 residues in the CDR3. Trimming cost V 0 bases and J 1 base, with 13 bases left between them. CDR3 amino acids: CASSLGPGQLNTGELFF. Here the CDR3 DNA reads TGCGCCAGCAGCTTGGGTCCAGGGCAATTGAACACCGGGGAGCTGTTTTTT.

This clone showed up just a few times. This CDR3 is CASSLSFGDTQYF. CDR3 in DNA: TGTGCCAGCAGCTTATCGTTCGGAGATACGCAGTATTTT. V usage is TRBV7-8 and J usage is TRBJ2-3; D remains unclear. CDR1 and CDR2 from the germline V gene are SGHVS and FQNEAQ. V lost 2 bases and J 5 bases, leaving 8 bases between the germline ends. CDR3 length: 13 amino acids.

The V and J genes are TRBV6-5 and TRBJ2-1, with D possibly matching TRBD1 (5 bases). V was pared by 10 bases and J by 1 base, with 17 bases between. This CDR3 has 15 amino acids. Germline V gives CDR1 MNHEY, CDR2 SVGAGI. The CDR3 DNA follows: TGTGCCACAGCAGAGACAGACGGGTCCTACAATGAGCAGTTCTTC. Its translation is CATAETDGSYNEQFF.

The rearrangement uses TRBV3-1 (or the pseudogene TRBV3-2) and TRBJ1-2; 7 nucleotides match TRBD1. Germline lookup yields CDR1 LGHDT and CDR2 YNNKEL (reference sequence). V was pared by 4 bases and J by 7 bases, with 6 bases of the junction left unmatched. CDR3 length: 13 amino acids. As DNA, the CDR3 is TGTGCCAGCAGCCTCCGGGCAGGGGGTGGCTACACCTTC. Residues: CASSLRAGGGYTF.

The sample holds a few counts of this clone. This chain joins TRBV6-2 or TRBV6-3 and TRBJ1-2; D uncertain. The germline V and J ends were trimmed by 6 bases and 3 bases, with 5 bases remaining between them. The CDR3 loop spans 11 amino acids. Germline lookup yields CDR1 MNHEY and CDR2 SVGEGT. The CDR3 here is CASSEHYGYTF. CDR3 DNA sequence: TGTGCCAGCAGCGAGCACTATGGCTACACCTTC.

The sample holds one count of this clone. The chain carries TRBV18 and TRBJ1-1; D not certain. CDR1 is KGHSH and CDR2 is LQKENI in the germline V gene. The CDR3 sequence is 13 residues long. V dropped 8 bases and J dropped 3 bases, with 13 bases sitting between them. CDR3 nucleotides: TGTGCCAGCACGTGGTCCGGGGACACTGAAGCTTTCTTT. This sequence encodes CASTWSGDTEAFF.

This clone appeared once. This chain joins TRBV7-3 and TRBJ1-6; D is uncertain. V lost 1 base, J lost 10 bases, and 8 bases lay in between. The CDR3 consists of 13 residues. Germline assignment: CDR1 SGHTA and CDR2 FQGTGA. The CDR3 reads CASSLNAGSPLHF. CDR3 nucleotides: TGTGCCAGCAGCTTAAATGCGGGGTCACCCCTCCACTTT.

The CDR3 DNA follows: TGTGCCAGTATTGGAGAGGGGAGGACTGAAGCTTTCTTT. Its protein product is CASIGEGRTEAFF. The chain carries TRBV19 and TRBJ1-1; possible D gene TRBD1, 5 bases. The V end was cut by 7 bases, the J end by 5 bases, with 14 bases between. Germline lookup yields CDR1 LNHDA and CDR2 SQIVND (reference sequence). The CDR3 has 13 residues.

The rearrangement links TRBV10-1 to TRBJ2-5; TRBD1 agrees at 11 bases. With V trimmed by 0 bases and J by 5 bases, 5 bases remained unmatched. This CDR3 is 16 amino acids long. Germline V CDR1 and CDR2: WNHNN, SYGVQD (reference sequence). CDR3 coding DNA: TGCGCCAGCAGTGAGTCGTTGGACAGGGGGCGGGAGACCCAGTACTTC. Its protein is CASSESLDRGRETQYF.